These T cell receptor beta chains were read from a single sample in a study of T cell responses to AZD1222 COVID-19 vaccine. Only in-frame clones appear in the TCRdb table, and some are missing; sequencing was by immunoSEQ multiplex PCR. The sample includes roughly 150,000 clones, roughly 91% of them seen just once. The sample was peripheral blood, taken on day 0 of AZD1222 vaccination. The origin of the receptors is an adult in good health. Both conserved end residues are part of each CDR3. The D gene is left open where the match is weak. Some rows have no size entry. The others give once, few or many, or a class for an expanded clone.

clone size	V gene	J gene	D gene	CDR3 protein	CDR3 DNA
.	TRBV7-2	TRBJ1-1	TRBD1	CASSGDRNTEAFF	TGTGCCAGCAGCGGGGACAGGAACACTGAAGCTTTCTTT
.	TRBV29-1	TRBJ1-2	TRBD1	CSVAGGGGYTF	TGCAGCGTTGCAGGGGGCGGTGGCTACACCTTC
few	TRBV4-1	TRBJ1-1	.	CASSQGLLGTEAFF	TGCGCCAGCAGCCAAGGGTTACTAGGCACTGAAGCTTTCTTT
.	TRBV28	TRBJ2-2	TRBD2	CASSSGAYTGELFF	TGTGCCAGCAGTAGCGGGGCGTACACCGGGGAGCTGTTTTTT
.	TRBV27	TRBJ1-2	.	CASSGGIEANYGYTF	TGTGCCAGCAGTGGTGGAATAGAAGCTAACTATGGCTACACCTTC
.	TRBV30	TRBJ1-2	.	CAWSPGPGYTF	TGTGCCTGGAGTCCCGGGCCCGGCTACACCTTC
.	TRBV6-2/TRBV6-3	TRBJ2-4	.	CASSFGDIQYF	TGTGCCAGCAGTTTCGGAGACATTCAGTACTTC
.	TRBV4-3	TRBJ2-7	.	CASSSNLGVYEQYF	TGCGCCAGCAGTTCTAATTTGGGGGTCTACGAGCAGTACTTC
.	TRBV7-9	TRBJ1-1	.	CASSKAPEAFF	TGTGCCAGCAGCAAAGCCCCTGAAGCTTTCTTT
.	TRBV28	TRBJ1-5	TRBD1	CASSDRVNQPQHF	TGTGCCAGCAGTGACAGGGTTAATCAGCCCCAGCATTTT
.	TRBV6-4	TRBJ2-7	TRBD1	CASSEGQNYEQYF	TGTGCCAGCAGTGAGGGACAGAACTACGAGCAGTACTTC
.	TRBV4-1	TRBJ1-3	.	CASGGGATGNTIYF	TGCGCCAGCGGTGGGGGCGCAACTGGAAACACCATATATTTT
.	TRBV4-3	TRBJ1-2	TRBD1	CASSPGGVGYGYTF	TGCGCCAGCAGCCCAGGGGGGGTAGGCTATGGCTACACCTTC
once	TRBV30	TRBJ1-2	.	CAWSVQVDYGYTF	TGTGCCTGGAGTGTACAGGTGGATTATGGCTACACCTTC
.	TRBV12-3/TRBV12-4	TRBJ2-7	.	CASSRLYEQYF	TGTGCCAGCAGTCGGTTGTACGAGCAGTACTTC